The 21 T cell receptor beta chains reported below all come from one sample, sequenced in a study of T cells after yellow fever vaccination. MiXCR, run by TCRdb on the 5' RACE reads, gives a single entry per CDR3 protein. The sample has some 300,000 distinct CDR3 sequences, approximately 8% seen once. The sample here was CD4+ T cells sorted from PBMCs, taken 5 days after the yellow fever booster vaccination. The receptors here all came from a man between 18 and 29 years old who received the YFV17D yellow fever vaccine.

This sequence joins TRBV7-2 and TRBJ1-4; 8 bases agree with TRBD1. The V segment lost 4 bases and the J segment 7 bases; nucleotides outside the gene matches: 11. Germline V gene data show CDR1 as SGHTA and CDR2 as FQGNSA. The CDR3 consists of 16 residues. CDR3 residues: CASSYYGQGRTEKLFF. As DNA, the CDR3 is TGTGCCAGCAGCTATTATGGACAGGGCAGGACTGAAAAACTGTTTTTT. The variable domain in full, completed from reference TRBV7-2 and TRBJ1-4, reads GAGVSQSPSNKVTEKGKDVELRCDPISGHTALYWYRQSLGQGLEFLIYFQGNSAPDKSGLPSDRFSAERTGGSVSTLTIQRTQQEDSAVYLCASSYYGQGRTEKLFFGSGTQLSVL.

Here the CDR3 reads CASQTMTGSAGEQFF. The DNA for the CDR3 is TGTGCCAGCCAGACGATGACAGGGTCGGCAGGTGAGCAGTTCTTC. V usage is TRBV2 and J usage is TRBJ2-1; 7 positions agree with TRBD1. CDR1 is SNHLY, CDR2 FYNNEI, per germline. With V trimmed by 8 bases and J by 9 bases, 16 bases remained unmatched. This CDR3 has 15 amino acids.

The gene calls are TRBV7-3 and TRBJ1-1; unclear D gene. V dropped 1 base and J dropped 5 bases, with 8 bases sitting between them. The CDR3 covers 13 residues. Germline CDR1 and CDR2: SGHTA and FQGTGA. The CDR3 DNA reads TGTGCCAGCAGCTTAAATCCGATTACTGAAGCTTTCTTT. Its translation: CASSLNPITEAFF.

The J gene is TRBJ1-4, the V gene TRBV4-2; D is possibly TRBD1 (6 bases). The ends were cut back, 0 bases at V and 8 bases at J, with 19 bases in the middle. Germline V gives CDR1 LGHNA, CDR2 YNFKEQ. There are 17 residues in the CDR3. CDR3 residues: CASSQDIPTGQREKLFF. The DNA for the CDR3 is TGTGCCAGCAGCCAAGATATCCCCACAGGACAGAGAGAAAAACTGTTTTTT.

This chain links TRBV2 with TRBJ2-5, with TRBD2 identical over 13 bases. CDR3 length equals 15 residues. Germline values: CDR1 SNHLY, CDR2 FYNNEI. J lost 7 bases, V lost 7 bases, and 9 bases had no gene match. The CDR3 loop is CASTPTSGGTRTQYF. The CDR3 DNA reads as TGTGCCAGCACCCCGACTAGCGGGGGGACGCGGACCCAGTACTTC.

J is TRBJ2-1 and V is TRBV12-3 or TRBV12-4; 14 nucleotides align to TRBD2. This CDR3 comprises 14 residues. Trimming removed 6 bases from V and 12 bases from J; junction bases left unmatched: 7. The CDR3 sequence is CASRDSGTSGGQFF. The CDR3 DNA follows: TGTGCCAGCAGGGACTCCGGGACTAGCGGGGGGCAGTTCTTC.

The chain couples TRBV12-3 or TRBV12-4 to TRBJ2-1; no reliable D call. Trimming shortened V by 7 bases and J by 5 bases, and 9 bases separated the two germline ends. CDR3 size: 12 residues. CDR3 DNA: TGTGCCAGCAACATGAAAAACAATGAGCAGTTCTTC. Residues: CASNMKNNEQFF.

The J gene is TRBJ2-7, the V gene TRBV5-8, with D unresolved. The CDR3 runs 12 residues. Germline V lookup: CDR1 SGHTS, CDR2 YDEGEE. Deletions cut 1 base from V and 4 bases from J, with 6 bases between. As DNA, the CDR3 is TGTGCCAGCAGCTTGAAACTTTACGAGCAGTACGTC. It encodes CASSLKLYEQYV.

J is TRBJ1-2 and V is TRBV2; D is unclear. The germline V gene encodes CDR1 SNHLY and CDR2 FYNNEI. V lost 4 bases and J 6 bases, leaving 3 bases between the germline ends. The CDR3 has 10 amino acids. The CDR3 reads CASSGNGYTF. DNA of the CDR3: TGTGCCAGCAGTGGGAATGGCTACACCTTC. The variable domain in full, completed from reference TRBV2 and TRBJ1-2, reads EPEVTQTPSHQVTQMGQEVILRCVPISNHLYFYWYRQILGQKVEFLVSFYNNEISEKSEIFDDQFSVERPDGSNFTLKIRSTKLEDSAMYFCASSGNGYTFGSGTRLTVV.

There are a few counts of this clonotype. The chain has TRBV5-6 and TRBJ2-5; perhaps TRBD2 as D (6 bases). The CDR3 consists of 14 residues. Trimming took 0 bases from V and 5 from J, leaving 11 bases between them. Germline V lookup: CDR1 SGHDT, CDR2 YYEEEE. The CDR3 DNA is TGTGCCAGCAGCTTGGTGCCTAGCGCGGAGACCCAGTACTTC. This gives the protein CASSLVPSAETQYF. Full variable domain (rest looked up from reference TRBV5-6 and TRBJ2-5): DAGVTQSPTHLIKTRGQQVTLRCSPKSGHDTVSWYQQALGQGPQFIFQYYEEEERQRGNFPDRFSGHQFPNYSSELNVNALLLGDSALYLCASSLVPSAETQYFGPGTRLLVL.

This clonotype was counted a few times. This sequence joins TRBV7-7 and TRBJ2-5, with 11 bases aligning to TRBD1. This CDR3 is 15 amino acids long. V trimming: 4 bases; J trimming: 1 base; junction bases outside the gene matches: 2. Germline CDR1 reads SSHAT; CDR2 reads FNYEAQ (reference sequence). CDR3 loop: CASSSGQGGQETQYF. Here the CDR3 DNA reads TGTGCCAGCAGCTCGGGACAGGGGGGCCAAGAGACCCAGTACTTC.

Concerning this clonotype: This may come from a read error, since a much larger clone is one base off. V usage is TRBV12-3 or TRBV12-4 and J usage is TRBJ1-2; unclear D gene. The CDR3 runs 14 residues. Written as DNA, the CDR3 is TGTGCCAGGAGTTTTTCCCATTCGGACTATGGCTACACCTTC. As protein: CARSFSHSDYGYTF.

This clonotype occurred a few times. V gene TRBV7-2 combines with J gene TRBJ2-3; D not resolved. CDR3 length: 12 amino acids. Trimming cost V 3 bases and J 5 bases, with 6 bases left between them. CDR1 and CDR2 from the germline V gene are SGHTA and FQGNSA. As DNA, the CDR3 is TGTGCCAGCAGCTTGTATTTAGATACGCAGTATTTT. This translates into CASSLYLDTQYF.

This clonotype was counted only a few times. V and J are TRBV4-3 and TRBJ2-3, with a possible D match to TRBD2 (6 bases). Per the germline V gene, CDR1 is LGHNA and CDR2 is YSLEER. The CDR3 extends over 16 amino acids. The V gene lost 4 bases and the J gene lost 2 bases, with 16 bases spanning the gap. This chain's CDR3 is CASSRSGVLFTDTQYF. The CDR3, as DNA: TGCGCCAGCAGCCGGTCGGGGGTCCTGTTCACAGATACGCAGTATTTT.

The sample holds a few counts of this clonotype. The gene calls are TRBV24-1 and TRBJ2-3; D is unclear. CDR1 and CDR2 from the germline V gene are KGHDR and SFDVKD. This CDR3 has 13 amino acids. V lost 4 bases and J 4 bases, leaving 8 bases between the germline ends. The CDR3 nucleotides read TGTGCCACCAGTGAAGGGAACCCAGATACGCAGTATTTT. It yields the protein CATSEGNPDTQYF.

The chain recombines TRBV12-3 or TRBV12-4 with TRBJ1-1; D is perhaps TRBD1 (5 bases). Trimming cost V 5 bases and J 1 base, with 11 bases left between them. This CDR3 contains 14 residues. This CDR3 is CASSPWTQNTEAFF. CDR3 nucleotides: TGTGCCAGCAGTCCCTGGACACAGAACACTGAAGCTTTCTTT.

This clonotype was seen at least ten times. The chain uses TRBV5-1 and TRBJ2-5; TRBD1 matches at 7 bases. Germline CDR1 reads SGHRS; CDR2 reads YFSETQ. The ends lost 4 bases at V and 2 bases at J; junction bases unmatched: 2. The CDR3 totals 13 residues. The CDR3 here is CASSEGQQETQYF. The CDR3 DNA follows: TGCGCCAGCAGCGAGGGACAGCAAGAGACCCAGTACTTC.

A few counts support this clonotype. V usage is TRBV7-3 and J usage is TRBJ2-5; 7 nucleotides match TRBD2. CDR1 and CDR2 from the germline V gene are SGHTA and FQGTGA. The CDR3 has 15 residues. The junction had 8 bases not matched to a gene; V was cut back by 2 bases and J by 5 bases. The CDR3 region is CASSLRAGSGETQYF. The CDR3 DNA follows: TGTGCCAGCAGCTTACGGGCTGGTAGCGGGGAGACCCAGTACTTC.

This clonotype was found a few times. The chain uses TRBV20-1 and TRBJ2-7; 7 positions match TRBD1. V dropped 6 bases and J dropped 4; count of bases not matched to a gene: 3. The germline V gene has CDR1 DFQATT and CDR2 SNEGSKA (reference sequence). The CDR3 is made up of 11 amino acids. The CDR3 region is CSAGDSYEQYF. In DNA, the CDR3 is TGCAGTGCAGGGGACAGTTACGAGCAGTACTTC.

J is TRBJ2-7 and V is TRBV6-1, with unresolved D. The CDR3 has 13 residues. Trimming left V 5 bases short and J 3 bases short, with 11 bases between. The germline gives CDR1 MNHNS, CDR2 SASEGT. CDR3 in DNA: TGTGCCAGCAGTCCTCGACCGGACTACGAGCAGTACGTC. Its protein is CASSPRPDYEQYV.

Many counts were recorded for this clonotype. The chain carries TRBV3-1 and TRBJ2-5, with D perhaps assigned TRBD1 or TRBD2 (5 bases each). Between the trimmed V and J ends, which lost 1 base and 3 bases, there was a span of 12 bases. The CDR3 spans 15 residues. Germline V gene lookup returns CDR1 LGHDT and CDR2 YNNKEL (reference sequence). This CDR3 is CASSQVSGTEETQYF. The CDR3 coding sequence is TGTGCCAGCAGCCAAGTATCGGGGACCGAAGAGACCCAGTACTTC.